The 16 T cell receptor beta chains below all came from one sample that was sequenced in a study of OX40 agonist ivuxolimab in advanced cancers. The repertoire was sequenced with immunoSEQ multiplex PCR; TCRdb's copy has only in-frame clones and lacks some. Altogether roughly 25,000 clones are present, roughly 71% being singletons, with the ten largest covering approximately 1.9%. Sequencing used CD4+ or CD8+ T cells sorted from blood, obtained in a trial of the OX40 agonist ivuxolimab. These receptors were obtained from an adult with an advanced solid tumor such as melanoma, head and neck, liver or kidney cancer.

This clone was counted a few times. The V gene is TRBV13, the J gene TRBJ2-3; perhaps TRBD1 as D (5 bases). V was trimmed by 2 bases and J by 0 bases, leaving 21 bases between them. CDR1 and CDR2 (germline): PRHDT, FYEKMQ (reference sequence). The CDR3 consists of 19 residues. CDR3 amino acids: CASSLSLGHSGVSTDTQYF. For the CDR3, the DNA is TGTGCCAGCAGCTTATCTTTGGGGCATTCTGGGGTTAGCACAGATACGCAGTATTTT. The whole variable domain, filled in from reference TRBV13 and TRBJ2-3, reads AAGVIQSPRHLIKEKRETATLKCYPIPRHDTVYWYQQGPGQDPQFLISFYEKMQSDKGSIPDRFSAQQFSDYHSELNMSSLELGDSALYFCASSLSLGHSGVSTDTQYFGPGTRLTVL.

V is TRBV30 and J is TRBJ1-5; D gene ambiguous. Germline V gene lookup returns CDR1 GTSNPN and CDR2 SVGIG (reference sequence). The CDR3 runs 14 residues. Trimming pared 3 bases from V and 0 bases from J, leaving 9 bases between. The CDR3 is CAWSRTNSNQPQHF. Here the CDR3 DNA reads TGTGCCTGGAGCAGGACGAATAGCAATCAGCCCCAGCATTTT.

This chain links TRBV2 with TRBJ2-2; 14 bases agree with TRBD2. Germline V lookup: CDR1 SNHLY, CDR2 FYNNEI. The CDR3 contains 17 residues. The trim removed 6 bases at V and 7 bases at J, leaving 10 bases unmatched. CDR3 nucleotides: TGTGCCAGCAGAGGACTAGCGGGAGGCCCTAGCAGCGGGGAGCTGTTTTTT. The encoded protein is CASRGLAGGPSSGELFF. Together with reference TRBV2 and TRBJ2-2, the CDR3 gives the full variable domain: EPEVTQTPSHQVTQMGQEVILRCVPISNHLYFYWYRQILGQKVEFLVSFYNNEISEKSEIFDDQFSVERPDGSNFTLKIRSTKLEDSAMYFCASRGLAGGPSSGELFFGEGSRLTVL.

The chain carries TRBV5-1 and TRBJ2-3; 8 bases map to TRBD2. This CDR3 contains 15 residues. Per the germline V gene, CDR1 is SGHRS and CDR2 is YFSETQ. The junction had 5 bases not matched to a gene; V was cut back by 0 bases and J by 5 bases. The CDR3 coding sequence is TGCGCCAGCAGCTTGGTCGCCGGGGGGGGAGATACGCAGTATTTT. Its translation: CASSLVAGGGDTQYF. Drawing the rest from reference TRBV5-1 and TRBJ2-3, the complete variable domain is KAGVTQTPRYLIKTRGQQVTLSCSPISGHRSVSWYQQTPGQGLQFLFEYFSETQRNKGNFPGRFSGRQFSNSRSEMNVSTLELGDSALYLCASSLVAGGGDTQYFGPGTRLTVL.

This clone has only one observation. The rearrangement joins TRBV7-2 to TRBJ2-1; tentative D call: TRBD2 (6 bases). V lost 5 bases and J lost 3, with 23 bases in between. Germline loops: CDR1 SGHTA, CDR2 FQGNSA. The CDR3 sequence is 18 residues long. The DNA of the CDR3 is TGTGCCAGCAGCATCCGACCTTCTAGCGTCCCGGGCTACAATGAGCAGTTCTTC. This codes for CASSIRPSSVPGYNEQFF.

On this clone: A junction end diverges from the germline sequence, so it may reflect a read error. The rearrangement uses TRBV7-7 and TRBJ2-2; 14 positions agree with TRBD2. Germline lookup yields CDR1 SSHAT and CDR2 FNYEAQ (reference sequence). The CDR3 consists of 17 residues. This CDR3 reads CASSPRLAGGPGGELFF. CDR3 bases: TGTGCTAGCAGCCCCAGACTAGCGGGGGGGCCCGGCGGGGAGCTGTTTTTT.

V gene TRBV11-2 combines with J gene TRBJ2-7; the D is unclear. The CDR3 spans 16 residues. Germline V lookup: CDR1 SGHAT, CDR2 FQNNGV. The V gene lost 5 bases and the J gene lost 0 bases, with 17 bases spanning the gap. The CDR3 DNA is TGTGCCAGCAGCCGTACAGTTCTAACGAGCTCCTACGAGCAGTACTTC. It encodes CASSRTVLTSSYEQYF.

V is TRBV5-4 and J is TRBJ2-3, with TRBD1 identical over 7 bases. Germline trimming cut 4 bases from V and 8 bases from J; bases unmatched to any gene: 16. The CDR3 runs 16 residues. Germline-derived CDR1 and CDR2 are SGHNT and YYREEE (reference sequence). CDR3 DNA sequence: TGTGCCAGCAGCCAGGCCGCGGACAGGAGAATAGGTACGCAGTATTTT. This gives the protein CASSQAADRRIGTQYF.

V and J are TRBV5-4 and TRBJ2-1, with 8 nucleotides matching TRBD1. The CDR3 length is 17 residues. Trimming cost V 4 bases and J 6 bases; bases outside gene matches: 15. Germline CDR1 is SGHNT and CDR2 is YYREEE (reference sequence). CDR3 in DNA: TGTGCCAGCAGCCTTCCAGCCGGGCAGGGGGCGGTCAATGAGCAGTTCTTC. Protein sequence: CASSLPAGQGAVNEQFF. The variable domain in full, completed from reference TRBV5-4 and TRBJ2-1, reads ETGVTQSPTHLIKTRGQQVTLRCSSQSGHNTVSWYQQALGQGPQFIFQYYREEENGRGNFPPRFSGLQFPNYSSELNVNALELDDSALYLCASSLPAGQGAVNEQFFGPGTRLTVL.

This chain joins TRBV28 and TRBJ2-7; possible D gene TRBD2, 6 bases. Germline assignment: CDR1 MDHEN and CDR2 SYDVKM. V shed 8 bases and J shed 7 bases, with 9 bases lying between them. CDR3 length: 10 amino acids. DNA of the CDR3: TGTGCCAGCGGGCGGGATGAGCAGTACTTC. This gives the protein CASGRDEQYF.

V and J are TRBV2 and TRBJ1-1; D is possibly TRBD1 (6 bases). Germline V gene lookup returns CDR1 SNHLY and CDR2 FYNNEI. This CDR3 region has 16 residues. The ends were cut back, 5 bases at V and 4 bases at J, with 20 bases in the middle. The CDR3 loop is CASSKTSSGATTEAFF. The CDR3 nucleotides read TGTGCCAGCAGTAAAACCTCTTCGGGGGCTACCACTGAAGCTTTCTTT.

The chain is built from TRBV4-1 and TRBJ1-4; 11 bases fit TRBD1. The germline V gene has CDR1 MGHRA and CDR2 YSYEKL. The V and J ends lost 6 bases and 6 bases, in that order; junction bases with no gene match: 6. CDR3 length: 15 residues. CDR3 sequence reads: CASSRPGQGDEKLFF. CDR3 nucleotides: TGCGCCAGCAGTCGACCGGGACAGGGGGATGAAAAACTGTTTTTT.

The chain employs TRBV18 and TRBJ1-5, with a weak D call TRBD1 (5 bases). The ends were cut back, 3 bases at V and 2 bases at J, with 11 bases in the middle. The germline gives CDR1 KGHSH, CDR2 LQKENI. The CDR3 covers 15 residues. CDR3 DNA: TGTGCCAGCTCACCGCAGGGTGGGGGCAATCAGCCCCAGCATTTT. Translation gives CASSPQGGGNQPQHF.

V is TRBV5-1 and J is TRBJ2-5; D unresolved. With 0 bases removed from V and 1 base from J, the gap between germline ends came to 7 bases. CDR3 length: 14 residues. The germline CDR1 and CDR2 sequences are SGHRS and YFSETQ. CDR3 protein: CASSLESTQETQYF. The CDR3, as DNA: TGCGCCAGCAGCTTGGAGAGCACCCAAGAGACCCAGTACTTC.

The chain links TRBV7-6 to TRBJ2-7; D perhaps matches TRBD2 (5 bases). In germline, CDR1 is SGHVS, CDR2 FNYEAQ. This CDR3 has 19 amino acids. V shed 5 bases and J shed 2 bases, with 28 bases lying between them. CDR3 loop: CASSLRRHQEGLPTYEQYF. In nucleotides, the CDR3 is TGTGCCAGCAGCCTCAGACGGCACCAGGAAGGACTCCCTACCTACGAGCAGTACTTC.

This chain links TRBV5-6 with TRBJ1-2; D not certain. Germline-derived CDR1 and CDR2 are SGHDT and YYEEEE. Trimming removed 0 bases from V and 6 bases from J, with 6 bases in between. This CDR3 has 12 residues. The CDR3 protein is CASSLGPDGYTF. CDR3 DNA sequence: TGTGCCAGCAGCTTGGGTCCGGATGGCTACACCTTC.